This record looks at one T cell receptor beta chain sequence and its context. Described time point: before trial treatment. These data are taken from a study of low-dose radiotherapy and immunotherapy resistance in tumors. Across the whole study: Dosing of intravenous cyclophosphamide at 200 mg/m2 occurred every two weeks and took place one day prior to radiation and immunotherapy.

Amplification, which lasted 15 to 20 PCR cycles, used a constant-region primer and V-primer adapter to amplify TCRs. TCRdb recomputed calls from the reads with MiXCR, one row per CDR3 protein. The sample contains tens of thousands of distinct CDR3 sequences, about 12% of which appear only once. This CDR3 contains 12 residues. Trimming removed 1 base at V and 11 bases at J, with 9 bases between. The sample consisted of PBMCs, taken before treatment. This receptor was obtained from a female donor with ovarian cancer. The chain carries TRBV12-3 or TRBV12-4 and TRBJ2-1, with TRBD1 as a possible D gene (5 bases). The CDR3 spells CASSLVGPQQFF. The CDR3 DNA sequence: TGTGCCAGCAGTTTAGTGGGGCCCCAGCAGTTCTTC.